Below are 10 T cell receptor beta chains sequenced from a single sample in a study of regulatory T cells in long-lasting Graves disease. Time point reported: persistent/refractory GD, antithyroid drugs over 5 years with positive TRAb. The TCR library used RNA extracted from PBMCs. Sequencing libraries for TCR beta were prepared with iRepertoire HTBI primers and Arm-PCR of CDR3 regions. Each CDR3 protein gets one entry after TCRdb re-called the multiplex PCR reads with MiXCR. Altogether hundreds of thousands of distinct CDR3 sequences are present, less than 25% being singletons, with the ten largest covering roughly 20%. The material was peripheral blood mononuclear cells (PBMCs), obtained when the disease was refractory, from a patient treated with antithyroid drugs. Receptor source: a female donor with Graves disease.

The V gene is TRBV20-1, the J gene TRBJ2-3; 8 bases are shared with TRBD1. The germline V gene has CDR1 DFQATT and CDR2 SNEGSKA (reference sequence). J was trimmed by 4 bases and V by 3 bases; bases with no gene match: 9. CDR3 length equals 15 residues. As DNA, the CDR3 is TGCAGTGCTAGGAGGGGTGGACAGGGATCAGATACGCAGTATTTT. Protein: CSARRGGQGSDTQYF.

For this clonotype: A much larger clone sits a single nucleotide away, making a read error possible. The chain has TRBV20-1 and TRBJ2-7; maybe TRBD1 (8 bases). Germline V gene lookup returns CDR1 DFQATT and CDR2 SNEGSKA (reference sequence). The CDR3 spans 13 residues. The ends were cut back, 6 bases at V and 2 bases at J, with 14 bases in the middle. In DNA form, the CDR3 reads TGCAGTGCCCGCGGGGGACAGGCCTACGAGCAGTACTTC. As protein: CSARGGQAYEQYF.

This clonotype was seen at least ten times. This rearrangement joins TRBV28 to TRBJ1-5; D call uncertain. The germline V and J ends were trimmed by 2 bases and 9 bases, with 5 bases remaining between them. This CDR3 region has 11 residues. Germline V gene sequence: CDR1 MDHEN, CDR2 SYDVKM. The CDR3 coding sequence is TGTGCCAGCAGTTTAGAGGGGCCCCAGCATTTT. It codes for CASSLEGPQHF.

This clonotype was detected a few times. The V gene is TRBV27, the J gene TRBJ2-7; weak D call: TRBD2 (5 bases). V dropped 7 bases and J dropped 2 bases, with 21 bases sitting between them. The CDR3 contains 16 residues. The germline gives CDR1 MNHEY, CDR2 SMNVEV (reference sequence). The CDR3 protein is CASTLSPAGLPYEQYF. The CDR3 DNA sequence: TGTGCCAGCACCTTATCGCCGGCGGGTCTTCCCTACGAGCAGTACTTC.

This clonotype was picked up a small number of times. This chain uses TRBV7-2 with TRBJ2-7, with 8 bases aligning to TRBD1. Losses at the gene ends were 0 bases for V and 4 bases for J; bases not matched to a gene: 14. The CDR3 runs 18 residues. Germline values: CDR1 SGHTA, CDR2 FQGNSA. The CDR3 region is CASSLAFRGQAGGYEQYF. The CDR3 nucleotides read TGTGCCAGCAGCTTAGCTTTTCGGGGACAGGCCGGGGGATACGAGCAGTACTTC.

This chain uses TRBV5-1 with TRBJ2-7; tentatively, D is TRBD1 (5 bases). The germline gives CDR1 SGHRS, CDR2 YFSETQ. The CDR3 has 13 residues. Trimming left V 3 bases short and J 3 bases short, with 10 bases between. CDR3 bases: TGCGCCAGCAGCTCATATGACAGCTACGAGCAGTACTTC. It encodes CASSSYDSYEQYF.

This clonotype showed up many times. The genes are TRBV2 and TRBJ1-4; 10 bases are shared with TRBD1. This CDR3 comprises 16 residues. The germline gives CDR1 SNHLY, CDR2 FYNNEI. J lost 5 bases, V lost 7 bases, and 10 bases had no gene match. CDR3 nucleotide sequence: TGTGCCAGCAATCTAGAGACAGGGGGCGTCAATGAAAAACTGTTTTTT. Its translation is CASNLETGGVNEKLFF.

This clonotype turned up a few times. The gene calls are TRBV7-9 and TRBJ2-7; 7 bases map to TRBD2. The CDR3 has 14 amino acids. With 3 bases clipped from V and 5 bases from J, the junction kept 7 bases outside the gene matches. Germline CDR1 is SEHNR and CDR2 is FQNEAQ (reference sequence). CDR3 sequence reads: CASSFSRGEDEQYF. Here the CDR3 DNA reads TGTGCCAGCAGCTTTAGCCGGGGGGAGGACGAGCAGTACTTC.

This clonotype was seen ten or more times. The J gene is TRBJ2-2, the V gene TRBV10-3; D not resolved. CDR3 length equals 13 residues. Trimming pared 0 bases from V and 6 bases from J, leaving 5 bases between. Germline V lookup: CDR1 ENHRY, CDR2 SYGVKD. This CDR3 is CAISESNAGELFF. CDR3 in DNA: TGTGCCATCAGTGAGTCAAACGCCGGGGAGCTGTTTTTT.

This chain uses TRBV12-3 or TRBV12-4 with TRBJ1-5, with D unresolved. Trimming pared 1 base from V and 4 bases from J, leaving 11 bases between. The CDR3 spans 15 residues. The CDR3 region is CASSLEVGLNQPQHF. The CDR3 DNA reads as TGTGCCAGCAGTTTAGAGGTAGGGTTGAATCAGCCCCAGCATTTT.